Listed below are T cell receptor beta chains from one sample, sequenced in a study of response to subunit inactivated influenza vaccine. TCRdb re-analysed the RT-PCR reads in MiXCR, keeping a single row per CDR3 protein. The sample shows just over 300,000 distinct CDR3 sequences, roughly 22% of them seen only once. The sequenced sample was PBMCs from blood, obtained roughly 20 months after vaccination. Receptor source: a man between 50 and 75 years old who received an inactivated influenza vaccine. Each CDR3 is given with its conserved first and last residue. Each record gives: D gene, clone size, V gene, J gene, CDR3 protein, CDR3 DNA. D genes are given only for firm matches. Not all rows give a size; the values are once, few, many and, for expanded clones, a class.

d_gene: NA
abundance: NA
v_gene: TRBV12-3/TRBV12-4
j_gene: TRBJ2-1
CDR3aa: CASSLGTLNLIYNEQFF
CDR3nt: TGTGCCAGCAGTTTAGGGACACTTAACCTAATCTACAATGAGCAGTTCTTC

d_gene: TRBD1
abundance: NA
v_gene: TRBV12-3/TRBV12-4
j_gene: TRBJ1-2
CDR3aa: CASRPRDRDNYGYTF
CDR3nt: TGTGCCAGCAGGCCCCGGGACAGAGATAACTATGGCTACACCTTC

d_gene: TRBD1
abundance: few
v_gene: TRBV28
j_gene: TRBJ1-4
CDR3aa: CASTTGETNEKLFF
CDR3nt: TGTGCCAGTACGACAGGGGAAACTAATGAAAAACTGTTTTTT

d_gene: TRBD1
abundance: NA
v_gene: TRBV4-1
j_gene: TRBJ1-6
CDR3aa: CASSQERKGPGRDRYNSPLHF
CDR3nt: TGCGCCAGCAGCCAAGAAAGAAAGGGTCCCGGCCGGGACAGGTATAATTCACCCCTCCACTTT

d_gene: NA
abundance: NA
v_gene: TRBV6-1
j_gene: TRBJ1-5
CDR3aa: CALGRAVGNQPQHF
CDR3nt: TGTGCCCTCGGCAGGGCTGTAGGCAATCAGCCCCAGCATTTT

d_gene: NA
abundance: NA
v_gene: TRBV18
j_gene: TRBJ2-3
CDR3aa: CASSPSVNTQYF
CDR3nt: TGTGCCAGCTCACCGTCAGTCAATACGCAGTATTTT

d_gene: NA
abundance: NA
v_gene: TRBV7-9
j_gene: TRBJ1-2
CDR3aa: CASSRRGAGYGYTF
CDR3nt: TGTGCCAGCAGCCGCAGGGGCGCAGGGTATGGCTACACCTTC

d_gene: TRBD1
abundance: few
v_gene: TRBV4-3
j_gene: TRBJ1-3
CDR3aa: CASSRVEGAAGNTIYF
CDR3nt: TGCGCCAGCAGCCGAGTGGAGGGGGCTGCAGGAAACACCATATATTTT

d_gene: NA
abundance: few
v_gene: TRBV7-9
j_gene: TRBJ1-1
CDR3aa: CASSLGTQSKAFF
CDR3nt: TGTGCCAGCAGCTTAGGGACCCAGTCGAAAGCTTTCTTT

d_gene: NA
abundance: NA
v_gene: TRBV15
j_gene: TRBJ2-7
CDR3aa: CATSRDRANEQYF
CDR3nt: TGTGCCACCAGCAGAGATAGGGCTAACGAGCAGTACTTC

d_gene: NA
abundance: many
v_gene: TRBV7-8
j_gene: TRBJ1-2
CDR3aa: CASSPGGPAGGYTF
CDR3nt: TGTGCCAGCAGCCCCGGTGGGCCGGCCGGCGGCTACACCTTC

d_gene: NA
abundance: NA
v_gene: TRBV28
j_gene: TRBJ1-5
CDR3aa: CASSLWSGRGQPQHF
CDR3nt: TGTGCCAGCAGTTTATGGTCCGGCCGGGGTCAGCCCCAGCATTTT

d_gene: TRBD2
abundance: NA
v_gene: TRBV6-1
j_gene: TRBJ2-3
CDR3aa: CASSEWRGAEDTQYF
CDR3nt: TGTGCCAGCAGTGAATGGCGGGGGGCGGAAGATACGCAGTATTTT

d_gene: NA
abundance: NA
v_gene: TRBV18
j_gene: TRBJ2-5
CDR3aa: CASSLSFDYQETQYF
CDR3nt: TGTGCCAGCTCGCTTAGTTTCGACTACCAAGAGACCCAGTACTTC

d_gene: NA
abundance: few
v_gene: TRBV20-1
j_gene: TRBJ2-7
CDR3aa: CSPRIDPSYEQYF
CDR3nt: TGCAGCCCCCGTATCGACCCCTCCTACGAGCAGTACTTC

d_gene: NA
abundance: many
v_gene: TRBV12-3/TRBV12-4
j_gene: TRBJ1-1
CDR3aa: CASSLYGLNTEAFF
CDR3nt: TGTGCCAGCAGTTTATACGGCTTAAACACTGAAGCTTTCTTT

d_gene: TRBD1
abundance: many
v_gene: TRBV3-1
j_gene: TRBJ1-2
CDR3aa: CASSQGGQWNYGYTF
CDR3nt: TGTGCCAGCAGCCAGGGGGGACAGTGGAACTATGGCTACACCTTC

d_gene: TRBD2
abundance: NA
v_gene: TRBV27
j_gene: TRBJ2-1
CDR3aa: CASSSGTSFTHEQFF
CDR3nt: TGTGCCAGCAGTTCCGGGACTAGCTTTACCCATGAGCAGTTCTTC

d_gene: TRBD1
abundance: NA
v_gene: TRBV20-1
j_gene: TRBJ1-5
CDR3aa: CSARAPRTGNNQPQHF
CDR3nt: TGCAGTGCTAGAGCCCCTAGGACAGGGAACAATCAGCCCCAGCATTTT

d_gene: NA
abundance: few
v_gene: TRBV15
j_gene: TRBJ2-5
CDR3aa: CATSRDRQETQYF
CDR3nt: TGTGCCACCAGCAGAGACCGCCAAGAGACCCAGTACTTC

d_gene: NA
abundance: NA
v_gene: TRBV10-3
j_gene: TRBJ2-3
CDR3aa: CAISESYVSTDTQYF
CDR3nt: TGTGCCATCAGTGAGTCCTACGTAAGCACAGATACGCAGTATTTT

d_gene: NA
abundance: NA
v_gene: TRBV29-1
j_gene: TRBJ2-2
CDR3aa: CSVEDWENTGELFF
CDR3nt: TGCAGCGTTGAGGACTGGGAGAACACCGGGGAGCTGTTTTTT

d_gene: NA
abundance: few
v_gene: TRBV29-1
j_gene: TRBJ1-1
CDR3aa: CSVVRVLDTEAFF
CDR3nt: TGCAGCGTTGTCAGGGTTTTGGACACTGAAGCTTTCTTT

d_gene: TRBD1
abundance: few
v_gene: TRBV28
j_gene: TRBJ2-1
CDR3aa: CAIRQGGISYNEQFF
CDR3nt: TGTGCCATCAGACAGGGGGGGATCTCCTACAATGAGCAGTTCTTC